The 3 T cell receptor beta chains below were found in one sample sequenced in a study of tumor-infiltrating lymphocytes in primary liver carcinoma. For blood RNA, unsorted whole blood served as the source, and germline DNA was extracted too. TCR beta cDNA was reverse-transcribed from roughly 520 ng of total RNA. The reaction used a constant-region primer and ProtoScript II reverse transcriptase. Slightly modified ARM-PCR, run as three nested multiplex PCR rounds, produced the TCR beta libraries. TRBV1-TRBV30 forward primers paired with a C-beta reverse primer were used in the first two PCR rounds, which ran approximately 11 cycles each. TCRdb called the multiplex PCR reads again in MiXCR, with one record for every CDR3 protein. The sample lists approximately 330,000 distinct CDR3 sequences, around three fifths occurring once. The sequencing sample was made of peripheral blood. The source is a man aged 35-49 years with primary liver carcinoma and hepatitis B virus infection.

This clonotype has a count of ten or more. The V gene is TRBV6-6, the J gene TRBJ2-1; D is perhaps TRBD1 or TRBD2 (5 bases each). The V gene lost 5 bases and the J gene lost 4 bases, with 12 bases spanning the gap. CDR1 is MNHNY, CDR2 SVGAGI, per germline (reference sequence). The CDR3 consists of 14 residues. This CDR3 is CASSPGTLYNEQFF. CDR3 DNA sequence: TGTGCCAGCAGTCCCGGGACGCTTTACAATGAGCAGTTCTTC.

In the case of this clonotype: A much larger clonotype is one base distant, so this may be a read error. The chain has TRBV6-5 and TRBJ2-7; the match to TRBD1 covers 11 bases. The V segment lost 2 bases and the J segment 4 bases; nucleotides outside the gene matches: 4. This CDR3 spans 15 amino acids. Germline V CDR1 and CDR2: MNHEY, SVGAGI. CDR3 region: CASSYTGTGGYEQYF. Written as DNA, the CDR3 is TGTGCCAGCAGTTACACAGGGACAGGGGGTTACGAGCAGTACTTC.

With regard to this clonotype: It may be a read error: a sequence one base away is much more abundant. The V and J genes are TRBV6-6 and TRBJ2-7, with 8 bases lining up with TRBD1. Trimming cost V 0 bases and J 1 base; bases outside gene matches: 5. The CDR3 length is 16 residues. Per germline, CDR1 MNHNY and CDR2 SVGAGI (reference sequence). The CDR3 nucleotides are TGTGCCAGCAGTTACTCGAGACAGGGGTCATCCTACGAGCAGTACTTC. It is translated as CASSYSRQGSSYEQYF.